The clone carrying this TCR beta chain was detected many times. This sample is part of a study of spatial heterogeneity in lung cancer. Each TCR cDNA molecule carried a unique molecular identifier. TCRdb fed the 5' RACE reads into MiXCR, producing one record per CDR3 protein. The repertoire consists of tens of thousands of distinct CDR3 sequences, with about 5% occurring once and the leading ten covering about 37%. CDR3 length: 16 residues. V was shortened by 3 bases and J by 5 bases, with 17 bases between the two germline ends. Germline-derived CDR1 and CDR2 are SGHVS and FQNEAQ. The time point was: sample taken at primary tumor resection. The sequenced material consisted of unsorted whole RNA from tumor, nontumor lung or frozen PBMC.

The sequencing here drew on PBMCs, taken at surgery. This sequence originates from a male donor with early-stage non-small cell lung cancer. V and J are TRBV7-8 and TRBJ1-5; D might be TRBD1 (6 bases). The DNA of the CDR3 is TGTGCCAGCAGCTTCCGAGACAGGTCCGGCGATCAGCCCCAGCATTTT. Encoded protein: CASSFRDRSGDQPQHF.